Below are 5 T cell receptor beta chains sequenced from a single sample in a study of identical twins. Each CDR3 protein is one row after TCRdb ran MiXCR on the 5' RACE reads. The sample includes 510,000 or so distinct CDR3 sequences, approximately 16% of them seen just once. The same data also contributed to another study, on yellow fever vaccine responses in identical twins.

The source material was CD4+ T cells sorted from blood. All receptors come from a woman aged 18-35 years in good health.

V is TRBV12-3 or TRBV12-4 and J is TRBJ2-3, with D uncertain. V lost 2 bases and J 4 bases, leaving 13 bases between the germline ends. This CDR3 contains 15 residues. The CDR3 nucleotides are TGTGCCAGCAGTTTATTCGGCGGAAGGGCAGATACGCAGTATTTT. This sequence encodes CASSLFGGRADTQYF.

This clonotype was found a few times. The chain joins TRBV10-3 to TRBJ2-1; 9 bases match TRBD2. Germline V gene data show CDR1 as ENHRY and CDR2 as SYGVKD. V gave up 4 bases and J gave up 0 bases; unmatched junction bases: 1. The CDR3 loop spans 15 amino acids. This CDR3 is CAISVSGSSYNEQFF. In DNA form, the CDR3 reads TGTGCCATCAGTGTTAGCGGGAGCTCCTACAATGAGCAGTTCTTC.

This sequence joins TRBV11-2 and TRBJ2-1; the D gene is possibly TRBD1 (6 bases). This CDR3 has 20 amino acids. CDR1 is SGHAT and CDR2 is FQNNGV in the germline V gene. The germline V and J ends were trimmed by 0 bases and 8 bases, with 29 bases remaining between them. CDR3: CASSLDGTDLLAFDRYEQFF. As DNA, the CDR3 is TGTGCCAGCAGCTTAGACGGGACCGACCTTCTTGCGTTTGACAGGTATGAGCAGTTCTTC.

This clonotype was observed a few times. The rearrangement joins TRBV7-9 to TRBJ2-7, with 12 bases lining up with TRBD2. The CDR3 covers 16 residues. In germline, CDR1 is SEHNR, CDR2 FQNEAQ (reference sequence). V lost 5 bases, J lost 6 bases, and 11 bases stayed unmatched. The CDR3 DNA is TGTGCCAGCAGCCCACTAACTAGCGGGAGGATAGGCGAGCAGTACTTC. This codes for CASSPLTSGRIGEQYF.

This clonotype was seen a few times. V is TRBV5-1 and J is TRBJ1-1; D may be TRBD1 (5 bases). The CDR3 runs to 15 residues. The germline V gene encodes CDR1 SGHRS and CDR2 YFSETQ. V was clipped by 5 bases and J by 1 base, with 15 bases between them. For the CDR3, the DNA is TGCGCCAGCAGAACGGAGGGGATAACGAACACTGAAGCTTTCTTT. Amino acid sequence: CASRTEGITNTEAFF. Based on the CDR3 plus reference TRBV5-1 and TRBJ1-1, the full variable domain is KAGVTQTPRYLIKTRGQQVTLSCSPISGHRSVSWYQQTPGQGLQFLFEYFSETQRNKGNFPGRFSGRQFSNSRSEMNVSTLELGDSALYLCASRTEGITNTEAFFGQGTRLTVV.